This T cell receptor (beta chain) was captured in a study of blood T cell repertoires in COVID-19. The wider study: The study drew acute and convalescent COVID-19 samples from the United States, Italy and Spain. Sources were T cells, B-cell-depleted T cells, or PBMCs; the material itself was cDNA or gDNA.

In the original analysis: Amplification from reference gene primers served as the basis for estimated nucleated cell counts. Clones were read by immunoSEQ multiplex PCR, and TCRdb kept only the in-frame ones, dropping some. Clonal size and the V and J genes are those of that table, whereas D and trimming came from the DNA. Among roughly 160,000 clones, roughly 85% were seen once, and the ten largest hold roughly 5%. Those enrolled in Seattle joined during active infection and were followed longitudinally afterward. In germline, CDR1 is ENHRY, CDR2 SYGVKD. V lost 11 bases to trimming and J lost 5 bases; unmatched junction nucleotides: 8. This CDR3 spans 13 amino acids.

The sample was peripheral blood. This chain links TRBV10-3 with TRBJ1-1; 10 bases map to TRBD1. This clonotype was sampled from a woman aged 45-65 years with COVID-19, enrolled during active disease. The CDR3 coding sequence is TGTGCCCAAAAAGGGACAGGGGATACTGAAGCTTTCTTT. Translation: CAQKGTGDTEAFF.